Listed here are 13 T cell receptor beta chains from one sample, sequenced in a study of T cell changes during pregnancy in multiple sclerosis. Assay: immunoSEQ multiplex PCR; the TCRdb copy retains only in-frame clones and omits some. The table has approximately 41,000 clones, roughly 92% seen once. Sequencing used CD4+ T cells from peripheral blood mononuclear cells, obtained in the first trimester of pregnancy. All receptors derive from a female donor with multiple sclerosis, enrolled in a pregnancy study.

The chain uses TRBV4-2 and TRBJ2-2, with TRBD1 matching 9 bases. This CDR3 contains 15 residues. V shed 3 bases and J 6 bases; nucleotides not matched to a gene: 5. Germline V CDR1 and CDR2: LGHNA, YNFKEQ. The DNA for the CDR3 is TGTGCCAGCAGCCACCCCGGGACAGGGTCCGGGGAGCTGTTTTTT. It codes for CASSHPGTGSGELFF.

This chain links TRBV28 with TRBJ2-7, with TRBD2 identical over 7 bases. Looked up from germline, CDR1 is MDHEN and CDR2 is SYDVKM. Trimming removed 0 bases from V and 2 bases from J; junction bases left unmatched: 4. The CDR3 totals 15 residues. This CDR3 is CASSLWGGAAYEQYF. As DNA, the CDR3 is TGTGCCAGCAGTTTATGGGGAGGGGCGGCCTACGAGCAGTACTTC.

This chain uses TRBV6-6 with TRBJ2-7, with a weak D call TRBD1 (6 bases). The V and J ends lost 5 bases and 3 bases respectively, with 11 bases between them. The length of the CDR3 is 13 residues. CDR1 and CDR2 (germline): MNHNY, SVGAGI (reference sequence). The CDR3: CASSRNRDYEQYF. The DNA for the CDR3 is TGTGCCAGCAGTCGTAACAGGGACTACGAGCAGTACTTC.

This clone was detected a few times. The chain carries TRBV2 and TRBJ2-3; TRBD2 agrees at 7 bases. In germline, CDR1 is SNHLY, CDR2 FYNNEI. The CDR3 has 16 amino acids. Germline trimming cut 3 bases from V and 2 bases from J; bases unmatched to any gene: 8. The CDR3 coding sequence is TGTGCCAGCAGTGAGGGTGCTAGCGGACACACAGATACGCAGTATTTT. This gives the protein CASSEGASGHTDTQYF.

The rearrangement joins TRBV28 to TRBJ2-2, with TRBD2 matching 13 bases. The V segment lost 5 bases and the J segment 6 bases; nucleotides outside the gene matches: 3. This CDR3 contains 15 residues. In germline, CDR1 is MDHEN, CDR2 SYDVKM. The CDR3 DNA follows: TGTGCCAGCAGTCTCGGACTAGCGGGAGCCGGGGAGCTGTTTTTT. Protein product: CASSLGLAGAGELFF. Using reference TRBV28 and TRBJ2-2 for the parts outside the CDR3, the full variable domain is DVKVTQSSRYLVKRTGEKVFLECVQDMDHENMFWYRQDPGLGLRLIYFSYDVKMKEKGDIPEGYSVSREKKERFSLILESASTNQTSMYLCASSLGLAGAGELFFGEGSRLTVL.

The chain uses TRBV18 and TRBJ2-7, with 8 bases fitting TRBD2. Unmatched junction bases numbered 2, after V lost 1 base and J lost 3 bases. The germline gives CDR1 KGHSH, CDR2 LQKENI. The CDR3 runs to 14 residues. The DNA of the CDR3 is TGTGCCAGCTCACCACGACGGGAGGGCTACGAGCAGTACTTC. It encodes CASSPRREGYEQYF.

The chain combines TRBV6-5 with TRBJ2-2, with D possibly matching TRBD2 (6 bases). The CDR3 runs to 15 residues. The ends were cut back, 5 bases at V and 0 bases at J, with 10 bases in the middle. Per the germline V gene, CDR1 is MNHEY and CDR2 is SVGAGI. In DNA, the CDR3 is TGTGCCAGCAGTCCGCAGCGGGCGAACACCGGGGAGCTGTTTTTT. Translating gives CASSPQRANTGELFF.

The chain links TRBV21-1 to TRBJ1-1; the table assigns TRBD1, which was not confirmed against the DNA. TRBV21-1 is reported as a pseudogene. The CDR3 runs 17 residues. The CDR3 is CASSKAGQGAVNTEAFF. CDR3 DNA sequence: TGTGCCAGCAGCAAAGCGGGACAGGGGGCAGTGAACACTGAAGCTTTCTTT.

The rearrangement uses TRBV13 and TRBJ1-3, with a possible D match to TRBD1 (6 bases). CDR1 is PRHDT and CDR2 is FYEKMQ in the germline V gene (reference sequence). V was clipped by 3 bases and J by 1 base, with 13 bases between them. This CDR3 is built from 16 residues. The CDR3 DNA sequence: TGTGCCAGCAGCTTGTCCGGGCAGGGGTCTGGAAACACCATATATTTT. Translation gives CASSLSGQGSGNTIYF.

The chain employs TRBV2 and TRBJ2-7; 9 bases agree with TRBD2. The J segment lost 5 bases and the V segment lost 5 bases, leaving 13 bases of the junction unmatched. Germline CDR1 is SNHLY and CDR2 is FYNNEI. The CDR3 has 16 amino acids. The CDR3 reads CASSSKPAGGLHEQYF. The CDR3 nucleotides are TGTGCCAGCAGTTCTAAACCCGCGGGAGGGCTCCACGAGCAGTACTTC.

The chain couples TRBV5-8 to TRBJ1-3; 7 bases map to TRBD1. This CDR3 has 16 amino acids. V was clipped by 4 bases and J by 0 bases; unmatched bases: 7. In germline, CDR1 is SGHTS, CDR2 YDEGEE. The CDR3 protein is CASSTGQTTSGNTIYF. CDR3 DNA: TGTGCCAGCAGCACGGGACAGACCACCTCTGGAAACACCATATATTTT. The full variable domain, in which reference TRBV5-8 and TRBJ1-3 provide the parts outside the CDR3, is EAGVTQSPTHLIKTRGQQATLRCSPISGHTSVYWYQQALGLGLQFLLWYDEGEERNRGNFPPRFSGRQFPNYSSELNVNALELEDSALYLCASSTGQTTSGNTIYFGEGSWLTVV.

The chain employs TRBV5-1 and TRBJ2-7; no reliable D call. The V end was cut by 0 bases, the J end by 4 bases, with 11 bases between. CDR1 and CDR2 from the germline V gene are SGHRS and YFSETQ. The CDR3 is 14 residues long. CDR3 region: CASSLDAHSYEQYF. As DNA, the CDR3 is TGCGCCAGCAGCTTGGATGCCCACTCGTACGAGCAGTACTTC.

The J gene is TRBJ2-1, the V gene TRBV6-5; 12 bases align to TRBD2. Looked up from germline, CDR1 is MNHEY and CDR2 is SVGAGI. The CDR3 length is 16 residues. V was pared by 6 bases and J by 8 bases, with 11 bases of the junction left unmatched. The CDR3 nucleotides are TGTGCCAGCAGCTACGCTAGCGGGAGGGCCGGGGATGAGCAGTTCTTC. As protein: CASSYASGRAGDEQFF.